The 17 T cell receptor beta chains below come from one sample, sequenced in a study of blood T cell repertoires in COVID-19. Sequencing used immunoSEQ multiplex PCR; TCRdb keeps in-frame clones, though not all of them. Of 270,000 or so clones in the sample, 83% are singletons; the top ten hold approximately 9%. The sample comprised peripheral blood. The receptors shown here come from a woman between 50 and 59 years old who had recovered from COVID-19.

This chain connects TRBV7-9 to TRBJ2-3, with D maybe TRBD2 (5 bases). The V and J ends lost 5 bases and 3 bases respectively, with 15 bases between them. The CDR3 is made up of 15 amino acids. Germline CDR1 SEHNR, CDR2 FQNEAQ (reference sequence). CDR3 sequence: CASSLGVVGTDTQYF. In nucleotides, the CDR3 is TGTGCCAGCAGCCTCGGGGTTGTGGGGACAGATACGCAGTATTTT.

The chain has TRBV5-4 and TRBJ2-5; the match to TRBD2 covers 7 bases. This CDR3 comprises 15 residues. The germline V gene encodes CDR1 SGHNT and CDR2 YYREEE (reference sequence). Germline trimming cut 0 bases from V and 7 bases from J; bases unmatched to any gene: 9. The chain's CDR3 is CASSLARDWGGTQYF. CDR3 DNA sequence: TGTGCCAGCAGCTTGGCACGGGACTGGGGGGGGACCCAGTACTTC.

This chain links TRBV7-2 with TRBJ2-2; D may be TRBD1 (5 bases). Trimming stripped 3 bases from V and 6 bases from J, with 14 bases between. Per the germline V gene, CDR1 is SGHTA and CDR2 is FQGNSA. This CDR3 spans 15 amino acids. CDR3 amino acids: CASSLGYRSAGELFF. The CDR3 coding sequence is TGTGCCAGCAGCTTGGGATACAGGTCCGCCGGGGAGCTGTTTTTT.

This chain uses TRBV6-5 with TRBJ2-1, with D possibly TRBD1 on 5 matching bases. The CDR3 is made up of 16 amino acids. V lost 0 bases and J 6 bases, leaving 15 bases between the germline ends. The germline gives CDR1 MNHEY, CDR2 SVGAGI. Here the CDR3 reads CASSYSLTSGRNEQFF. CDR3 in DNA: TGTGCCAGCAGTTACTCTCTGACCTCAGGGCGCAATGAGCAGTTCTTC.

V and J are TRBV3-1 (or the pseudogene TRBV3-2) and TRBJ2-2; weak D call: TRBD1 (6 bases). CDR3 length: 14 residues. Germline CDR1 and CDR2: LGHDT and YNNKEL (reference sequence). The ends were cut back, 5 bases at V and 6 bases at J, with 13 bases in the middle. The CDR3 DNA follows: TGTGCCAGCAGCGAGGGGGTTCGTTCCGGGGAGCTGTTTTTT. Amino acid sequence: CASSEGVRSGELFF.

This chain joins TRBV6-1 and TRBJ1-1; D ambiguous. The V end was cut by 3 bases, the J end by 5 bases, with 19 bases between. This CDR3 has 16 residues. CDR1 and CDR2 (germline): MNHNS, SASEGT. The CDR3 protein is CASSDRRSGGRTEAFF. The CDR3 region has the DNA TGTGCCAGCAGTGACAGACGGAGCGGAGGGAGGACTGAAGCTTTCTTT.

The chain has TRBV19 and TRBJ1-1; D might be TRBD1 (6 bases). V lost 1 base and J 3 bases, leaving 15 bases between the germline ends. The CDR3 consists of 16 residues. Germline lookup yields CDR1 LNHDA and CDR2 SQIVND (reference sequence). The CDR3 reads CASSIGPTGRDTEAFF. The CDR3 DNA is TGTGCCAGTAGTATAGGACCTACAGGGCGGGACACTGAAGCTTTCTTT.

This clone occurred once. J is TRBJ2-2 and V is TRBV30, with 7 bases lining up with TRBD1. Unmatched junction bases numbered 4, after V lost 2 bases and J lost 1 base. Looked up from germline, CDR1 is GTSNPN and CDR2 is SVGIG (reference sequence). The CDR3 extends over 15 amino acids. The CDR3 DNA is TGTGCCTGGAGTACGACAGGGAAGAACACCGGGGAGCTGTTTTTT. Its protein product is CAWSTTGKNTGELFF.

The rearrangement uses TRBV11-2 and TRBJ2-6; TRBD2 is a possible D gene (5 bases). Germline-derived CDR1 and CDR2 are SGHAT and FQNNGV. V was shortened by 5 bases and J by 0 bases, with 8 bases between the two germline ends. The CDR3 is 15 residues long. The CDR3 protein is CASSQLVSGANVLTF. The CDR3 DNA sequence: TGTGCCAGCAGCCAACTAGTCTCTGGGGCCAACGTCCTGACTTTC.

The gene calls are TRBV5-1 and TRBJ2-2, with TRBD2 matching over 7 bases. V was pared by 3 bases and J by 5 bases, with 4 bases of the junction left unmatched. Germline V gene lookup returns CDR1 SGHRS and CDR2 YFSETQ. The CDR3 sequence is 14 residues long. CDR3 amino acids: CASSYGGLTGELFF. CDR3 bases: TGCGCCAGCAGCTACGGGGGGTTAACCGGGGAGCTGTTTTTT.

The chain recombines TRBV30 with TRBJ1-4; TRBD1 is a possible D gene (5 bases). Germline CDR1 GTSNPN, CDR2 SVGIG (reference sequence). The CDR3 length is 13 residues. The V end lost 6 bases, the J end lost 8 bases, and 16 bases lay between the germline ends. For the CDR3, the DNA is TGTGCCTGCACGCACCGGGGGGAAGAAAAACTGTTTTTT. Its protein is CACTHRGEEKLFF.

The chain has TRBV7-9 and TRBJ2-2; TRBD2 aligns across 8 bases. The CDR3 is made up of 15 amino acids. V gave up 4 bases and J gave up 5 bases; unmatched junction bases: 6. Germline V lookup: CDR1 SEHNR, CDR2 FQNEAQ (reference sequence). DNA of the CDR3: TGTGCCAGCAGCTCTAGAGCGGGAGAGACCGGGGAGCTGTTTTTT. Translating gives CASSSRAGETGELFF.

The chain carries TRBV5-1 and TRBJ1-5; D gene unclear. The CDR3 sequence is 15 residues long. Germline V gene lookup returns CDR1 SGHRS and CDR2 YFSETQ. Trimming left V 1 base short and J 0 bases short, with 8 bases between. This CDR3 reads CASSLLPGSNQPQHF. Here the CDR3 DNA reads TGCGCCAGCAGCTTGCTGCCAGGTAGCAATCAGCCCCAGCATTTT. The full variable domain, its missing parts supplied by reference TRBV5-1 and TRBJ1-5, is KAGVTQTPRYLIKTRGQQVTLSCSPISGHRSVSWYQQTPGQGLQFLFEYFSETQRNKGNFPGRFSGRQFSNSRSEMNVSTLELGDSALYLCASSLLPGSNQPQHFGDGTRLSIL.

The chain is built from TRBV4-2 and TRBJ2-1; 8 bases fit TRBD2. This CDR3 has 13 residues. The germline V gene encodes CDR1 LGHNA and CDR2 YNFKEQ. With 0 bases clipped from V and 12 bases from J, the junction kept 4 bases outside the gene matches. The CDR3 DNA sequence: TGTGCCAGCAGCCAAGAGGTTGCGGGGGGGCAGTTCTTC. Protein sequence: CASSQEVAGGQFF.

The chain recombines TRBV7-2 with TRBJ2-5, with D perhaps matching TRBD1 (5 bases). There are 14 residues in the CDR3. CDR1 is SGHTA, CDR2 FQGNSA, per germline. The ends were cut back, 8 bases at V and 5 bases at J, with 18 bases in the middle. The CDR3 DNA is TGTGCCAGCGAATCCAGGGTCAGTGGGGAGACCCAGTACTTC. Protein sequence: CASESRVSGETQYF.

This clone has just a few counts. The V gene is TRBV3-1 (or the pseudogene TRBV3-2), the J gene TRBJ2-3, with D possibly being TRBD1 (5 bases). The CDR3 runs to 19 residues. CDR1 LGHDT and CDR2 YNNKEL come from the germline V gene (reference sequence). The V end lost 4 bases, the J end lost 0 bases, and 23 bases lay between the germline ends. The CDR3 DNA reads TGTGCCAGCAGCCCCTACAACCGACAGTCGAAAGCTAGCACAGATACGCAGTATTTT. Protein: CASSPYNRQSKASTDTQYF.

Here the CDR3 reads CASSGQGGGGREKLFF. CDR3 bases: TGTGCCAGCAGTGGCCAAGGTGGCGGGGGGCGAGAAAAACTGTTTTTT. The chain is built from TRBV25-1 and TRBJ1-4, with a tentative D call TRBD1 (6 bases). The CDR3 sequence is 16 residues long. Trimming stripped 4 bases from V and 8 bases from J, with 20 bases between. The germline V gene has CDR1 MGHDK and CDR2 SYGVNS.